What follows are 5 T cell receptor beta chains derived from one specimen sequenced in a study of blood T cell repertoires in COVID-19. Repertoires were generated with immunoSEQ multiplex PCR, while TCRdb's copy carries only in-frame clones and drops some. This table holds 140,000 to 150,000 clones, around 87% found once. Sequencing input: PBMCs or T cells enriched from blood (not recorded which). These receptors originate from a woman in her twenties or thirties with acute COVID-19.

The V gene is TRBV2, the J gene TRBJ2-1; maybe TRBD1 (5 bases). The CDR3 covers 15 residues. Germline V CDR1 and CDR2: SNHLY, FYNNEI. V lost 8 bases and J lost 4, with 18 bases in between. The CDR3 DNA is TGTGCCAGCGGCCAAGGACATTTAACGTACAATGAGCAGTTCTTC. Translated, it gives CASGQGHLTYNEQFF.

The J gene is TRBJ2-5, the V gene TRBV6-5, with 7 bases lining up with TRBD1. This CDR3 comprises 15 residues. Germline loops: CDR1 MNHEY, CDR2 SVGAGI. V lost 7 bases to trimming and J lost 1 base; unmatched junction nucleotides: 9. The CDR3 reads CASTRTGQLQETQYF. CDR3 nucleotides: TGTGCCAGCACCAGGACAGGACAACTCCAAGAGACCCAGTACTTC.

The gene calls are TRBV5-1 and TRBJ2-1; D call uncertain. Trimming removed 2 bases at V and 5 bases at J, with 17 bases between. CDR3 size: 16 residues. CDR1 is SGHRS and CDR2 is YFSETQ in the germline V gene. This chain's CDR3 is CASSFYGDHRNNEQFF. The CDR3 DNA reads as TGCGCCAGCAGCTTCTATGGAGATCATCGTAACAATGAGCAGTTCTTC.

This clone occurred once. The rearrangement links TRBV30 to TRBJ1-1; D gene ambiguous. Germline V CDR1 and CDR2: GTSNPN, SVGIG (reference sequence). The CDR3 sequence is 15 residues long. V was pared by 4 bases and J by 1 base, with 16 bases between. This CDR3 reads CAWTRNSGENTEAFF. CDR3 nucleotides: TGTGCCTGGACCCGGAATTCGGGAGAGAACACTGAAGCTTTCTTT.

The chain employs TRBV5-5 and TRBJ2-1; D remains unclear. In germline, CDR1 is SGHKS, CDR2 YYEKEE (reference sequence). Trimming removed 1 base from V and 3 bases from J, with 8 bases in between. The CDR3 spans 14 residues. The CDR3 DNA follows: TGTGCCAGCAGCTTGATCCAGGACTACAATGAGCAGTTCTTC. It codes for CASSLIQDYNEQFF.